This T cell receptor beta chain originates from a study of blood T cell repertoires in COVID-19. For the study at large: Donors in the United States, Italy and Spain gave samples during acute or convalescent COVID-19. Sources were T cells, B-cell-depleted T cells, or PBMCs; the material itself was cDNA or gDNA.

This clone was seen a handful of times. The assay was immunoSEQ multiplex PCR, and TCRdb's table has in-frame clones only and misses some. Of roughly 25,000 clones listed, around 90% are singletons. CDR1 is SGDLS and CDR2 is YYNGEE in the germline V gene. CDR3 length: 15 amino acids. Germline trimming cut 3 bases from V and 8 bases from J; bases unmatched to any gene: 9. The sequence was collected from a man aged 70 or older with active COVID-19. This chain links TRBV9 with TRBJ1-1; TRBD1 matches at 11 bases. The source material was peripheral blood. For the CDR3, the DNA is TGTGCCAGCAGCGGATTGGGACAGGGGGTTAGCGAAGCTTTCTTT. Translation gives CASSGLGQGVSEAFF.